The following is a TCR beta chain sequence with its context. Libraries were prepared by immunoSEQ multiplex PCR; TCRdb keeps only in-frame clonotypes and omits some of them. The sample totals fewer than 250,000 clones. Looked up from germline, CDR1 is SGHRS and CDR2 is YFSETQ. The CDR3 has 19 residues. Losses at the gene ends were 1 base for V and 0 bases for J; bases not matched to a gene: 9. The data were taken from a study of control samples from healthy donors and cancer patients. This clonotype was sampled from a woman aged 30 to 39 in good health. Sequencing input: blood. The V gene is TRBV5-1, the J gene TRBJ1-6; 8 positions match TRBD1. In nucleotides, the CDR3 is TGCGCCAGCAGCTTGCGTGGACAGGGTCGGGGCTCCTATAATTCACCCCTCCACTTT. Amino acid sequence: CASSLRGQGRGSYNSPLHF.